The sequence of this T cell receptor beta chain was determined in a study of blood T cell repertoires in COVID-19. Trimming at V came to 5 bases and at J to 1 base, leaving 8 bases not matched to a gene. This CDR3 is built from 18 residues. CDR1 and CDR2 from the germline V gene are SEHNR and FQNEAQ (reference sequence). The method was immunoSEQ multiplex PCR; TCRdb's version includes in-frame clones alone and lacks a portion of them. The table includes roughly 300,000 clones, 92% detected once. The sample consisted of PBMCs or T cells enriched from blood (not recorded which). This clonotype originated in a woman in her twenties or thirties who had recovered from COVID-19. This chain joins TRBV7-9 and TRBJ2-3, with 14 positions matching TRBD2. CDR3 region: CASSRGLAGVEGTDTQYF. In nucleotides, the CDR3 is TGTGCCAGCAGCCGGGGACTAGCGGGGGTGGAGGGCACAGATACGCAGTATTTT.